One sample yielded the 7 T cell receptor beta chains listed below, sequenced in a study of blood T cells in healthy people across ages. The second PCR ran about 6 to 12 cycles with a sample-barcoded 5' primer and J-beta primers. One entry per CDR3 protein results from TCRdb running MiXCR on the 5' RACE reads. The sample includes some 670,000 distinct CDR3 sequences, about 50% seen only once; the top ten take 13%. The specimen sequenced was blood. These receptor sequences come from a woman of 80 years or more in good health.

The chain uses TRBV20-1 and TRBJ1-5, with 9 bases identical to TRBD1. From germline, CDR1 is DFQATT and CDR2 SNEGSKA (reference sequence). V shed 3 bases, J shed 3 bases, and the junction held 3 bases outside the gene matches. CDR3 length: 14 amino acids. The CDR3 is CSASGTGSNQPQHF. CDR3 DNA sequence: TGCAGTGCTAGTGGGACAGGGTCCAATCAGCCCCAGCATTTT.

The rearrangement joins TRBV4-3 to TRBJ2-4; unclear D gene. The J call may be in error: the DNA end matches TRBJ2-7 better. Germline CDR1 LGHNA, CDR2 YSLEER. There are 16 residues in the CDR3. CDR3 nucleotide sequence: TGCGCCAGCAGCCAAGATAGGAGTTCGAACGGCTACGAGCAGTACTTC. Protein: CASSQDRSSNGYEQYF.

Many counts were recorded for this clonotype. V gene TRBV5-1 combines with J gene TRBJ2-1; 7 nucleotides line up with TRBD1. The CDR3 totals 16 residues. J lost 4 bases, V lost 2 bases, and 9 bases had no gene match. Germline CDR1 is SGHRS and CDR2 is YFSETQ. CDR3 sequence reads: CASSFDPGQSYNEQFF. In DNA, the CDR3 is TGCGCCAGCAGCTTCGACCCGGGACAGTCATACAATGAGCAGTTCTTC.

Comment on this clonotype: With a much larger clone just one base away, this may be a read error. The chain carries TRBV4-2 and TRBJ2-1; TRBD2 aligns across 9 bases. Germline CDR1 and CDR2: LGHNA and YNFKEQ. V shed 1 base, J shed 10 bases, and the junction held 11 bases outside the gene matches. The CDR3 runs 16 residues. CDR3: CASSQVTAGGPYEQFF. Here the CDR3 DNA reads TGTGCCAGCAGCCAAGTTACAGCGGGAGGACCCTACGAGCAGTTCTTC.

The chain combines TRBV3-1 with TRBJ1-1; D is undetermined. The CDR3 covers 14 residues. The germline CDR1 and CDR2 sequences are LGHDT and YNNKEL (reference sequence). Between the trimmed V and J ends, which lost 3 bases and 4 bases, there was a span of 12 bases. CDR3: CASSHKNSRTEAFF. Here the CDR3 DNA reads TGTGCCAGCAGCCACAAAAACAGTCGCACTGAAGCTTTCTTT.

Note on this clonotype: This may stem from a read error, because a much larger clone lies one nucleotide away. This chain uses TRBV13 with TRBJ2-3; 14 nucleotides match TRBD2. Germline lookup yields CDR1 PRHDT and CDR2 FYEKMQ (reference sequence). The V segment lost 5 bases and the J segment 10 bases; nucleotides outside the gene matches: 8. The CDR3 extends over 15 amino acids. This CDR3 reads CASSKTSGGAGAQYF. DNA for the CDR3: TGTGCCAGCAGCAAGACTAGCGGGGGGGCCGGTGCGCAGTATTTT.

The chain links TRBV5-1 to TRBJ2-2; 7 bases are shared with TRBD2. With V trimmed by 4 bases and J by 1 base, 7 bases remained unmatched. Germline-derived CDR1 and CDR2 are SGHRS and YFSETQ. This CDR3 has 16 residues. The CDR3 DNA sequence: TGCGCCAGCAGCCCGATTTTAGCGGGGAACACCGGGGAGCTGTTTTTT. Its protein is CASSPILAGNTGELFF. Using reference TRBV5-1 and TRBJ2-2 for the parts outside the CDR3, the full variable domain is KAGVTQTPRYLIKTRGQQVTLSCSPISGHRSVSWYQQTPGQGLQFLFEYFSETQRNKGNFPGRFSGRQFSNSRSEMNVSTLELGDSALYLCASSPILAGNTGELFFGEGSRLTVL.